Each of the 14 T cell receptor beta chains below was sequenced from the same sample in a study of OX40 agonist ivuxolimab in advanced cancers. The method was immunoSEQ multiplex PCR; TCRdb's version includes in-frame clones alone and lacks a portion of them. Here the sample spans about 62,000 clones, roughly 90% being singletons. The input for sequencing was CD4+ or CD8+ T cells sorted from blood, taken in a trial of the OX40 agonist ivuxolimab. These receptors were collected from an adult with an advanced solid tumor such as melanoma, head and neck, liver or kidney cancer.

This clone has a handful of counts. V usage is TRBV10-3 and J usage is TRBJ1-1; maybe TRBD1 (5 bases). From germline, CDR1 is ENHRY and CDR2 SYGVKD. The CDR3 is 13 residues long. Trimming cost V 2 bases and J 12 bases, with 16 bases left between them. The CDR3 sequence is CAISEGGVRVTFF. In DNA form, the CDR3 reads TGTGCCATCAGTGAGGGGGGAGTGAGGGTGACTTTCTTT.

The rearrangement links TRBV11-3 to TRBJ2-3; D assignment may be TRBD1 or TRBD2 (5 bases each). V lost 3 bases to trimming and J lost 2 bases, with 9 bases between them. This CDR3 region has 14 residues. Germline V gene sequence: CDR1 SGHNT, CDR2 YENEEA. CDR3 in amino acids: CASSFEGYTDTQYF. CDR3 DNA sequence: TGTGCCAGCAGCTTCGAGGGGTACACAGATACGCAGTATTTT.

The chain uses TRBV5-4 and TRBJ2-1; D remains unclear. The V gene lost 0 bases and the J gene lost 8 bases, with 15 bases spanning the gap. This CDR3 has 15 amino acids. Germline CDR1 and CDR2: SGHNT and YYREEE (reference sequence). The CDR3 loop reads CASSLESTPAHEQFF. The CDR3 DNA follows: TGTGCCAGCAGCTTGGAGTCCACCCCGGCCCATGAGCAGTTCTTC.

The V gene is TRBV6-6, the J gene TRBJ2-1; TRBD2 matches 8 bases. Per the germline V gene, CDR1 is MNHNY and CDR2 is SVGAGI (reference sequence). J gave up 6 bases and V 2 bases, and 6 bases lay outside the gene matches. There are 15 residues in the CDR3. The CDR3 loop reads CASSYNTGTSNEQFF. Written as DNA, the CDR3 is TGTGCCAGCAGTTACAACACCGGGACTAGCAATGAGCAGTTCTTC.

The chain couples TRBV14 to TRBJ1-2; 8 bases line up with TRBD1. This CDR3 is built from 14 residues. The junction had 5 bases not matched to a gene; V was cut back by 5 bases and J by 3 bases. Germline V lookup: CDR1 SGHDN, CDR2 FVKESK. In DNA, the CDR3 is TGTGCCAGCAGCTATCGACAGGGGTACTATGGCTACACCTTC. Its protein is CASSYRQGYYGYTF. Variable domain in full (rest from reference TRBV14 and TRBJ1-2): EAGVTQFPSHSVIEKGQTVTLRCDPISGHDNLYWYRRVMGKEIKFLLHFVKESKQDESGMPNNRFLAERTGGTYSTLKVQPAELEDSGVYFCASSYRQGYYGYTFGSGTRLTVV.

The chain employs TRBV4-1 and TRBJ2-2; no clear D. CDR1 and CDR2 from the germline V gene are MGHRA and YSYEKL. The CDR3 is 15 amino acids. V lost 1 base and J lost 6, with 12 bases in between. The CDR3 coding sequence is TGCGCCAGCAGCCAAGTAATAGGGCTGGCCGGGGAGCTGTTTTTT. Translating gives CASSQVIGLAGELFF.

The chain links TRBV6-5 to TRBJ1-1; TRBD1 is a possible D gene (5 bases). V lost 9 bases and J lost 3, with 11 bases in between. This CDR3 has 12 amino acids. The germline gives CDR1 MNHEY, CDR2 SVGAGI. CDR3 in amino acids: CASWSGYTEAFF. The CDR3 DNA reads as TGTGCCAGTTGGTCAGGGTACACTGAAGCTTTCTTT.

The chain uses TRBV7-8 and TRBJ1-5; D not certain. Germline assignment: CDR1 SGHVS and CDR2 FQNEAQ. The CDR3 is 15 residues long. V dropped 5 bases and J dropped 3 bases, with 14 bases sitting between them. CDR3: CASSKERSFNQPQHF. The CDR3 DNA reads as TGTGCCAGCAGCAAGGAGCGTTCGTTCAATCAGCCCCAGCATTTT.

The chain uses TRBV19 and TRBJ2-3; TRBD1 is a possible D gene (5 bases). CDR3 size: 15 residues. Germline loops: CDR1 LNHDA, CDR2 SQIVND (reference sequence). V lost 2 bases and J lost 0, with 9 bases in between. The CDR3 protein is CASSISQGSTDTQYF. The CDR3 coding sequence is TGTGCCAGTAGTATATCCCAGGGAAGCACAGATACGCAGTATTTT. Variable domain in full (rest from reference TRBV19 and TRBJ2-3): DGGITQSPKYLFRKEGQNVTLSCEQNLNHDAMYWYRQDPGQGLRLIYYSQIVNDFQKGDIAEGYSVSREKKESFPLTVTSAQKNPTAFYLCASSISQGSTDTQYFGPGTRLTVL.

V usage is TRBV15 and J usage is TRBJ1-4; D unresolved. The length of the CDR3 is 14 residues. Between the trimmed V and J ends, which lost 5 bases and 8 bases, there was a span of 15 bases. Germline values: CDR1 LNHNV, CDR2 YYDKDF (reference sequence). CDR3 protein: CATSGLLGWEKLFF. The CDR3, as DNA: TGTGCCACCAGCGGACTTCTAGGTTGGGAAAAACTGTTTTTT. The complete variable domain, with remaining parts taken from reference TRBV15 and TRBJ1-4, reads DAMVIQNPRYQVTQFGKPVTLSCSQTLNHNVMYWYQQKSSQAPKLLFHYYDKDFNNEADTPDNFQSRRPNTSFCFLDIRSPGLGDTAMYLCATSGLLGWEKLFFGSGTQLSVL.

This sequence joins TRBV5-1 and TRBJ1-2; D remains unclear. Germline loops: CDR1 SGHRS, CDR2 YFSETQ. This CDR3 has 15 residues. The V end was cut by 0 bases, the J end by 6 bases, with 15 bases between. The CDR3 DNA is TGCGCCAGCAGCTTGGGGGAGAGGTTTATAGATGGCTACACCTTC. Translated, it gives CASSLGERFIDGYTF.

The V gene is TRBV27, the J gene TRBJ1-2; no clear D. CDR1 and CDR2 from the germline V gene are MNHEY and SMNVEV (reference sequence). V lost 3 bases and J 6 bases, leaving 14 bases between the germline ends. The CDR3 loop spans 14 amino acids. CDR3 in amino acids: CASSLKRTDHGYTF. The CDR3 nucleotides are TGTGCCAGCAGTTTGAAGAGGACGGATCATGGCTACACCTTC.

CDR3 DNA sequence: TGTGCCAGCAGCCGAGTCCGGGACAGGGGCTCTGGAAACACCATATATTTT. Its protein product is CASSRVRDRGSGNTIYF. V gene TRBV11-2 combines with J gene TRBJ1-3; TRBD1 aligns across 10 bases. Trimming at V came to 5 bases and at J to 0 bases, leaving 7 bases not matched to a gene. This CDR3 contains 17 residues. Germline V lookup: CDR1 SGHAT, CDR2 FQNNGV.

The chain links TRBV23-1 to TRBJ2-7, with a possible D match to TRBD2 (6 bases). TRBV23-1 is noted as an ORF with a role that remains uncertain. The length of the CDR3 is 14 residues. With 2 bases removed from V and 6 bases from J, the gap between germline ends came to 14 bases. The DNA of the CDR3 is TGCGCCAGCAGTCAACGGGACTCCCCTTCCGAGCAGTACTTC. Its translation is CASSQRDSPSEQYF.